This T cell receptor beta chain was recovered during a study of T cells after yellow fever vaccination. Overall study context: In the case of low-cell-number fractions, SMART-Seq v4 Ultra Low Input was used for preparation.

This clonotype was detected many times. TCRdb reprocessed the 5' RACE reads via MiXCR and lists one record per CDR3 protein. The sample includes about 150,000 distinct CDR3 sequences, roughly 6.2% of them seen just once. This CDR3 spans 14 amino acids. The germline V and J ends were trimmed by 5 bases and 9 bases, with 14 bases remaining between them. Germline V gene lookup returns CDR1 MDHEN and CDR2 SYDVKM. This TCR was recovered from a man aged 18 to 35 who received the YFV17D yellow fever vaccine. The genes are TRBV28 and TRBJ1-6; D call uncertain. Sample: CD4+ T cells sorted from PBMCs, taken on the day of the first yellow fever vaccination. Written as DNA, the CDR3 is TGTGCCAGCAGTCCCCCGCCGGGGATTTCACCCCTCCACTTT. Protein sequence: CASSPPPGISPLHF.